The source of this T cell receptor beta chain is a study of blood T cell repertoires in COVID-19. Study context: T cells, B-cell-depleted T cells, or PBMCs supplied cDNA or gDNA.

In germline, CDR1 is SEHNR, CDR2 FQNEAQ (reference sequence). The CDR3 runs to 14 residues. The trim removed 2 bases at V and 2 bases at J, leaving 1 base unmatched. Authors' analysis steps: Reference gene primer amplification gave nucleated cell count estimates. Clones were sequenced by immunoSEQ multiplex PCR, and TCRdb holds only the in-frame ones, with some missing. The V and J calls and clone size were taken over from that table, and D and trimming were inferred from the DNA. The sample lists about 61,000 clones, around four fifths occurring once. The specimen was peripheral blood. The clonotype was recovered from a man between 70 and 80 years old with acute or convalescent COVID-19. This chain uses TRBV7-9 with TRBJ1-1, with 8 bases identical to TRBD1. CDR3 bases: TGTGCCAGCAGCTTACAGGGGGCTAACACTGAAGCTTTCTTT. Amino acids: CASSLQGANTEAFF.